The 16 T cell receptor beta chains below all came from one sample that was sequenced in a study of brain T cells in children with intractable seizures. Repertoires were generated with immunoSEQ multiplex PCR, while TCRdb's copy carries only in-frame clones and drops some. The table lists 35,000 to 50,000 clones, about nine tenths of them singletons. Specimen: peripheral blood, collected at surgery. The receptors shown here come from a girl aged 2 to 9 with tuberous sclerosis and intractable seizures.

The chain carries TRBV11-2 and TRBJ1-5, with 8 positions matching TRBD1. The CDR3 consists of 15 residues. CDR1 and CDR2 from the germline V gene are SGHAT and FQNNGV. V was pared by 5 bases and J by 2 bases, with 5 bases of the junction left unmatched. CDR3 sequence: CASSRTGSGNQPQHF. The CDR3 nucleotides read TGTGCCAGCAGCAGGACAGGGTCGGGCAATCAGCCCCAGCATTTT.

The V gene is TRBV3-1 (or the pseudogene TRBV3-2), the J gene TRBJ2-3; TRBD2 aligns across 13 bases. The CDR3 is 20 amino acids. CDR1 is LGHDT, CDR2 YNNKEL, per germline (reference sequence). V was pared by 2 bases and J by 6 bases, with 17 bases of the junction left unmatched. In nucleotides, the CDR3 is TGTGCCAGCAGCCAACTATCGACCAAACTAGCGGGGGGGTTTTTTGATACGCAGTATTTT. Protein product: CASSQLSTKLAGGFFDTQYF.

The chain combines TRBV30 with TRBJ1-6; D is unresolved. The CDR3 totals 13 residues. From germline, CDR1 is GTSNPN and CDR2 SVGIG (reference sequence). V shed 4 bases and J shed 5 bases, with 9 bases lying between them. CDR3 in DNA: TGTGCCTGGACCCCTAATAATAATTCACCCCTCCACTTT. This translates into CAWTPNNNSPLHF. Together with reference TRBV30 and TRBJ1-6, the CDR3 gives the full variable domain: SQTIHQWPATLVQPVGSPLSLECTVEGTSNPNLYWYRQAAGRGLQLLFYSVGIGQISSEVPQNLSASRPQDRQFILSSKKLLLSDSGFYLCAWTPNNNSPLHFGNGTRLTVT.

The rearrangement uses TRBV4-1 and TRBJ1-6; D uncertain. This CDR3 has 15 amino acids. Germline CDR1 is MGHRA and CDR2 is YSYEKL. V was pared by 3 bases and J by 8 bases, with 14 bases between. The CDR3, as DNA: TGCGCCAGCAGCCATGAAGAAGGGATGCATTCACCCCTCCACTTT. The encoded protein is CASSHEEGMHSPLHF.

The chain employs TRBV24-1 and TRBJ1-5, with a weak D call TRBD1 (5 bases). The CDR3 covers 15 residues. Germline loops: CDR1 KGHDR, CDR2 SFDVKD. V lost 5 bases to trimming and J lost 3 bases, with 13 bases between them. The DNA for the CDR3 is TGTGCCACCAGTGTCGGCCAGGGAATCAATCAGCCCCAGCATTTT. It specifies CATSVGQGINQPQHF.

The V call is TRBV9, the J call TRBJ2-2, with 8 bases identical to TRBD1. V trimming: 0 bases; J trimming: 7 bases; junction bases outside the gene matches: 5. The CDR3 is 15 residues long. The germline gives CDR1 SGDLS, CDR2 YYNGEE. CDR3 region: CASSVDRGAFGELFF. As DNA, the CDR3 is TGTGCCAGCAGCGTAGACAGGGGGGCGTTCGGGGAGCTGTTTTTT.

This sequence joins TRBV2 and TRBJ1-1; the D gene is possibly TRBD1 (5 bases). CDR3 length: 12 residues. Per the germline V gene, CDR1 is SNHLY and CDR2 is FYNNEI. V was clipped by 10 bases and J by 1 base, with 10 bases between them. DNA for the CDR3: TGTGCCACCAACACAGGGAACACTGAAGCTTTCTTT. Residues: CATNTGNTEAFF.

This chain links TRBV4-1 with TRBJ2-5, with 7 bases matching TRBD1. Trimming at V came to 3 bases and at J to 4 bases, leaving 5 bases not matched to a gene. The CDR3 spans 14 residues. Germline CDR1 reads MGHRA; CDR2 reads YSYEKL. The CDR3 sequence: CASSHYRGRETQYF. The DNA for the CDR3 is TGCGCCAGCAGCCACTACAGGGGACGAGAGACCCAGTACTTC.

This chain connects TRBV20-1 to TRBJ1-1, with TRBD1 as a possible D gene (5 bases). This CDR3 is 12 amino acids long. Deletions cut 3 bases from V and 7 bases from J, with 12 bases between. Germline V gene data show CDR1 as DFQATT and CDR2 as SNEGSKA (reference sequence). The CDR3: CSASGGVHEAFF. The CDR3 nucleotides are TGCAGTGCTAGTGGAGGGGTTCATGAAGCTTTCTTT.

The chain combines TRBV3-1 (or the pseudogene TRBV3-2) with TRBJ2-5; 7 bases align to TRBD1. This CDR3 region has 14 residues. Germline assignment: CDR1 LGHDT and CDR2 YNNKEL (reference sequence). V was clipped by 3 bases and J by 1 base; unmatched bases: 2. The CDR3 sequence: CASSQRGLQETQYF. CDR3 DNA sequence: TGTGCCAGCAGCCAGAGGGGGCTCCAAGAGACCCAGTACTTC.

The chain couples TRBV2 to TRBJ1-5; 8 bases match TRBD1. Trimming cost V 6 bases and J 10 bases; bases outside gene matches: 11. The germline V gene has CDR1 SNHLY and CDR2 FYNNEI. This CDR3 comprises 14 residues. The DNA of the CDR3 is TGTGCCAGCAGCTCAGGGGGCGATATCGGACCCCAGCATTTT. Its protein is CASSSGGDIGPQHF.

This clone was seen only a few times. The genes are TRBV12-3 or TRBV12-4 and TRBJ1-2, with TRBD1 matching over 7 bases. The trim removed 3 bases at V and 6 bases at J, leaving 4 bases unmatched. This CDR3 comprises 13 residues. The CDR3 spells CASSLETGNGYTF. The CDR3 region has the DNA TGTGCCAGCAGTTTGGAGACAGGGAATGGCTACACCTTC.

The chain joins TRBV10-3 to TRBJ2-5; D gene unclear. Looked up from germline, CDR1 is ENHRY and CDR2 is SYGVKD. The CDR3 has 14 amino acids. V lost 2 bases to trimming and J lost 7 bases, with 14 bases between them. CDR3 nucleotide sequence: TGTGCCATCAGTGAGAGGCTAGATTTCGGGACCCAGTACTTC. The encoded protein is CAISERLDFGTQYF.

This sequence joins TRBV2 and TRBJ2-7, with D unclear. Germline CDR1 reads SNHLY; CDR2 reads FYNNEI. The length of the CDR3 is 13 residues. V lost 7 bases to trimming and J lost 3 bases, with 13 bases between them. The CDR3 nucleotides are TGTGCCAGCAAGGTAGATCCCAGCTACGAGCAGTACTTC. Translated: CASKVDPSYEQYF.

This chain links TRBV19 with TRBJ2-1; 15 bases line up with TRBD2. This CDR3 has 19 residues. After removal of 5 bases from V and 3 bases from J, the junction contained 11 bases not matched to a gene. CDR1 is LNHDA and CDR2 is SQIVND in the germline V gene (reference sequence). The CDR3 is CASSPRTSGGAVRYNEQFF. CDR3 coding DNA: TGTGCCAGTAGTCCTCGGACTAGCGGGGGGGCGGTACGCTACAATGAGCAGTTCTTC.

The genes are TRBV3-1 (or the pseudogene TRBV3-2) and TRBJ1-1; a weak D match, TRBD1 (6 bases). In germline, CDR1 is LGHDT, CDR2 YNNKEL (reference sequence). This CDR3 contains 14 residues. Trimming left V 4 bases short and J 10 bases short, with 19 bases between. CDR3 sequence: CASSPEMGGAGAFF. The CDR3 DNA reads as TGTGCCAGCAGCCCCGAAATGGGGGGGGCAGGAGCTTTCTTT.